The entry below describes one T cell receptor (beta chain). Its antigen is as yet unknown. The CDR3 loop spans 14 amino acids. The germline V gene encodes CDR1 LNHDA and CDR2 SQIVND (reference sequence). Trimming cost V 5 bases and J 5 bases; bases outside gene matches: 6. The source of the sample is a study of beta chain features in type 1 diabetes. Overall study findings and caveats: Overrepresentation of cells with high TCR expression could result from cDNA sequencing. The naive, central memory and Treg TCRB repertoires looked more alike in patients than they did in healthy donors. It was not settled here whether HLA type affects TCRB rearrangement. Patients with Type 1 diabetes showed moderately but significantly shorter TCRB CDR3s in all four CD4+ subsets.

The sequenced template was cDNA made from the entire isolated RNA. Naive, central memory and regulatory T cell samples yielded around 3.9 million reads on average. Libraries were prepared by immunoSEQ multiplex PCR; TCRdb keeps only in-frame clonotypes and omits some of them. The sample consists of about 390,000 clones, 8.5% to 10% of them appearing once. The chain recombines TRBV19 with TRBJ2-3; 8 bases align to TRBD1. Input material: central memory CD4+ T cells from blood. The source of this sequence is a man aged 30 to 45 with type 1 diabetes. The CDR3 DNA reads as TGTGCCAGTAGTCCAGGACAGGGCGAAGATACGCAGTATTTT. The encoded protein is CASSPGQGEDTQYF.